This passage covers 27 T cell receptor beta chains from one sample sequenced in a study of blood T cells in healthy people across ages (dated by TCRdb to the mid-2010s). Libraries were built with 5' RACE. The reads were generated on an Illumina HiSeq 2500. A second PCR of roughly 7 to 11 cycles was performed with a sample-barcoded 5' primer and a J-beta primer mix. Through fastp at Q25 and MiXCR, TCRdb rebuilt clones from the public reads, retaining in-frame beta chains. Rows merge per CDR3 protein into single entries with the most common DNA and genes. The sample table records 540,000 or so distinct CDR3 sequences; 40% to 50% of these occur just once. The ten largest account for approximately 25% of the sample. The sample consisted of blood. The source of these receptors is a man older than 75 in good health.

The rearrangement uses TRBV24-1 and TRBJ2-7; D unresolved. Germline V lookup: CDR1 KGHDR, CDR2 SFDVKD. This CDR3 contains 15 residues. V was shortened by 7 bases and J by 2 bases, with 17 bases between the two germline ends. The CDR3 region is CATRWDGLSTYEQYF. Written as DNA, the CDR3 is TGTGCCACCAGGTGGGATGGCCTCTCAACCTACGAGCAGTACTTC.

The chain couples TRBV21-1 to TRBJ1-1; the DNA was not used to check the table's D call, TRBD1. TRBV21-1 has pseudogene status. The CDR3 covers 15 residues. CDR3 nucleotide sequence: TGTGCCAGCAGCAAAGGGGGCGCAAGAAAGACTGAAGCTTTCTTT. Encoded protein: CASSKGGARKTEAFF.

The gene calls are TRBV3-1 and TRBJ2-2; no reliable D call. The CDR3 has 11 amino acids. Germline V lookup: CDR1 LGHDT, CDR2 YNNKEL (reference sequence). Trimming took 8 bases from V and 5 from J, leaving 6 bases between them. CDR3 amino acids: CASYNTGELFF. Here the CDR3 DNA reads TGTGCCAGCTATAATACCGGGGAGCTGTTTTTT.

This clonotype was observed once. The V call is TRBV7-9, the J call TRBJ2-1; 7 bases agree with TRBD2. CDR3 size: 16 residues. The V segment lost 8 bases and the J segment 8 bases; nucleotides outside the gene matches: 18. Germline CDR1 SEHNR, CDR2 FQNEAQ (reference sequence). The DNA of the CDR3 is TGTGCCAGCGTATGGGGGGGACGAGCGGGATTTGATGAGCAGTTCTTC. Translation: CASVWGGRAGFDEQFF.

The chain uses TRBV24-1 and TRBJ1-5, with D hard to call. V shed 9 bases and J shed 4 bases, with 15 bases lying between them. Germline lookup yields CDR1 KGHDR and CDR2 SFDVKD. CDR3 length equals 14 residues. The DNA for the CDR3 is TGTGCCACCGGCCGTGAAGGAGGGAATCAGCCCCAGCATTTT. It is translated as CATGREGGNQPQHF.

The rearrangement links TRBV7-9 to TRBJ2-1; 9 bases match TRBD1. Germline V lookup: CDR1 SEHNR, CDR2 FQNEAQ (reference sequence). With 5 bases clipped from V and 8 bases from J, the junction kept 7 bases outside the gene matches. CDR3 length: 14 residues. CDR3 in DNA: TGTGCCAGCAGCGTAACGGGACAGGGCGATGAGCAGTTCTTC. Amino acids: CASSVTGQGDEQFF.

The chain has TRBV6-5 and TRBJ2-1, with 11 bases that match TRBD2. The CDR3 sequence is 16 residues long. With 6 bases clipped from V and 6 bases from J, the junction kept 10 bases outside the gene matches. Germline V gene data show CDR1 as MNHEY and CDR2 as SVGAGI. For the CDR3, the DNA is TGTGCCAGCAGCCACCTGACTAGCGGGACAAGCAATGAGCAGTTCTTC. Its translation: CASSHLTSGTSNEQFF.

This clonotype appeared a few times. The chain is built from TRBV20-1 and TRBJ2-6; possible D gene TRBD2, 6 bases. V lost 6 bases to trimming and J lost 0 bases, with 18 bases between them. Germline loops: CDR1 DFQATT, CDR2 SNEGSKA (reference sequence). This CDR3 is built from 17 residues. CDR3 nucleotide sequence: TGCAGTGCCGGCCGGGGGAGTGGGAGCTCTGGGGCCAACGTCCTGACTTTC. This translates into CSAGRGSGSSGANVLTF.

The chain recombines TRBV4-2 with TRBJ1-2; D is possibly TRBD1 (5 bases). The germline V and J ends were trimmed by 3 bases and 3 bases, with 11 bases remaining between them. The CDR3 spans 14 residues. Looked up from germline, CDR1 is LGHNA and CDR2 is YNFKEQ. In nucleotides, the CDR3 is TGTGCCAGCAGCCAGGCGGTGACAGACTATGGCTACACCTTC. Amino acids: CASSQAVTDYGYTF.

Regarding this clonotype: One end of the junction fails to match germline, which may point to a read error. CDR3 sequence (DNA): TGTGCCAGCACCAGGACAGGGGGCAGAAATGAGCTGTTCTTC. It yields the protein CASTRTGGRNELFF. The genes are TRBV2 and TRBJ2-1; 11 bases map to TRBD1. CDR1 and CDR2 (germline): SNHLY, FYNNEI. This CDR3 has 14 amino acids. Drawing the rest from reference TRBV2 and TRBJ2-1, the complete variable domain is EPEVTQTPSHQVTQMGQEVILRCVPISNHLYFYWYRQILGQKVEFLVSFYNNEISEKSEIFDDQFSVERPDGSNFTLKIRSTKLEDSAMYFCASTRTGGRNELFFGPGTRLTVL.

The rearrangement uses TRBV5-1 and TRBJ2-1; a weak D match, TRBD1 (6 bases). Germline V gene data show CDR1 as SGHRS and CDR2 as YFSETQ. V lost 4 bases, J lost 6 bases, and 20 bases lay in between. This CDR3 contains 16 residues. Here the CDR3 reads CASSPPTGRSTNEQFF. As DNA, the CDR3 is TGCGCCAGCAGCCCTCCTACAGGGCGCTCAACCAATGAGCAGTTCTTC.

A few counts support this clonotype. In DNA form, the CDR3 reads TGTGCCAGCAGCCAAGTAGGTGGGCTAGCCCTCTCCGAGCAGTACTTC. This gives the protein CASSQVGGLALSEQYF. The chain employs TRBV4-2 and TRBJ2-7, with D possibly TRBD2 on 5 matching bases. CDR1 and CDR2 (germline): LGHNA, YNFKEQ. The CDR3 spans 16 residues. V lost 1 base and J 6 bases, leaving 19 bases between the germline ends.

The V call is TRBV7-2, the J call TRBJ2-5; D tentatively fits TRBD1 or TRBD2 (6 bases each). The CDR3 extends over 15 amino acids. The germline V gene has CDR1 SGHTA and CDR2 FQGNSA. V was shortened by 3 bases and J by 5 bases, with 16 bases between the two germline ends. For the CDR3, the DNA is TGTGCCAGCAGCTTTCCGGGACGGGGGCAGGAGACCCAGTACTTC. Translating gives CASSFPGRGQETQYF. The full variable domain, completed using reference TRBV7-2 and TRBJ2-5, is GAGVSQSPSNKVTEKGKDVELRCDPISGHTALYWYRQSLGQGLEFLIYFQGNSAPDKSGLPSDRFSAERTGGSVSTLTIQRTQQEDSAVYLCASSFPGRGQETQYFGPGTRLLVL.

This clonotype was detected many times. V and J are TRBV20-1 and TRBJ2-1; 9 positions match TRBD2. The trim removed 2 bases at V and 1 base at J, leaving 6 bases unmatched. The germline V gene encodes CDR1 DFQATT and CDR2 SNEGSKA (reference sequence). The CDR3 extends over 16 amino acids. CDR3: CSARRLAGASYNEQFF. CDR3 bases: TGCAGTGCTAGACGATTAGCGGGGGCTTCCTACAATGAGCAGTTCTTC.

In regard to this clonotype: A read error is possible here, since a much larger clone lies one base away. The chain combines TRBV6-6 with TRBJ2-1, with 14 positions matching TRBD2. There are 17 residues in the CDR3. Losses at the gene ends were 2 bases for V and 13 bases for J; bases not matched to a gene: 13. Germline V CDR1 and CDR2: MNHNY, SVGAGI (reference sequence). The CDR3 DNA sequence: TGTGCCAGCAGTTACGCCGGGACTAGCGGGAGTGGAGAGACCCAGTTCTTC. Protein product: CASSYAGTSGSGETQFF.

This clonotype was observed a few times. The chain uses TRBV25-1 and TRBJ2-7; 9 positions agree with TRBD1. Germline lookup yields CDR1 MGHDK and CDR2 SYGVNS. The CDR3 totals 15 residues. V shed 3 bases and J 1 base; nucleotides not matched to a gene: 4. The CDR3 region is CASSDTTGGSYEQYF. The CDR3 DNA reads TGTGCCAGCAGTGACACGACAGGGGGATCCTACGAGCAGTACTTC.

This clonotype was counted a single time. The V call is TRBV7-2, the J call TRBJ2-7; D may be TRBD2 (6 bases). V was pared by 2 bases and J by 7 bases, with 21 bases between. Germline V CDR1 and CDR2: SGHTA, FQGNSA. This CDR3 contains 16 residues. CDR3 loop: CASSLRRERTYNEQYF. CDR3 DNA: TGTGCCAGCAGCTTACGCCGGGAGAGGACCTACAATGAGCAGTACTTC.

There are a few counts of this clonotype. The chain combines TRBV4-3 with TRBJ1-4; tentative D call: TRBD1 (5 bases). Germline CDR1 reads LGHNA; CDR2 reads YSLEER. This CDR3 comprises 14 residues. V was clipped by 1 base and J by 8 bases, with 11 bases between them. The CDR3 sequence is CASSQGQGGEKLFF. Written as DNA, the CDR3 is TGCGCCAGCAGCCAAGGGCAGGGAGGGGAAAAACTGTTTTTT.

This clonotype is a singleton in its sample. One end of the junction varies from germline; a read error may be responsible. This chain uses TRBV5-1 with TRBJ2-5, with 11 nucleotides matching TRBD2. The V gene's germline CDR1 is SGHRS and CDR2 YFSETQ. The length of the CDR3 is 16 residues. This CDR3 reads CASSPRLAGSQGTQYF. The CDR3 DNA reads TGCGCCAGCAGCCCACGACTAGCGGGATCCCAAGGGACCCAGTACTTC.

The chain carries TRBV4-1 and TRBJ2-1; TRBD2 matches at 7 bases. V was clipped by 2 bases and J by 9 bases; unmatched bases: 13. CDR3 length: 16 residues. In germline, CDR1 is MGHRA, CDR2 YSYEKL. The DNA of the CDR3 is TGCGCCAGCAGCCAACAAAGGGGAGTGGGAGGGGTTGAGCAGTTCTTC. Amino acids: CASSQQRGVGGVEQFF.

The rearrangement joins TRBV9 to TRBJ1-2, with 10 bases matching TRBD1. The CDR3 covers 14 residues. CDR1 is SGDLS and CDR2 is YYNGEE in the germline V gene. The J segment lost 8 bases and the V segment lost 4 bases, leaving 8 bases of the junction unmatched. The CDR3: CASSPSTGGRGYTF. CDR3 in DNA: TGTGCCAGCAGCCCCTCGACAGGGGGCCGGGGCTACACCTTC.

This clonotype occurred a few times. The chain joins TRBV20-1 to TRBJ1-2; the D is unclear. From germline, CDR1 is DFQATT and CDR2 SNEGSKA (reference sequence). V dropped 5 bases and J dropped 4 bases, with 11 bases sitting between them. The CDR3 totals 12 residues. CDR3: CSAGARGYGYTF. The DNA of the CDR3 is TGCAGTGCTGGAGCAAGAGGCTATGGCTACACCTTC.

This chain links TRBV20-1 with TRBJ2-7; 9 nucleotides match TRBD1. The J call may be faulty, since TRBJ2-5 better matches the DNA end. Germline CDR1 DFQATT, CDR2 SNEGSKA (reference sequence). The CDR3 runs 12 residues. The CDR3 here is CSATTGGETQYF. In DNA form, the CDR3 reads TGCAGTGCTACGACAGGGGGAGAGACCCAGTACTTC.

The chain employs TRBV6-5 and TRBJ1-2, with D possibly TRBD1 on 5 matching bases. In germline, CDR1 is MNHEY, CDR2 SVGAGI. The germline V and J ends were trimmed by 2 bases and 7 bases, with 11 bases remaining between them. The length of the CDR3 is 13 residues. The CDR3 reads CASSYGAAFGYTF. The CDR3 region has the DNA TGTGCCAGCAGTTACGGGGCGGCTTTTGGCTACACCTTC.

The chain uses TRBV7-3 and TRBJ2-1; D not certain. The CDR3 totals 12 residues. V was trimmed by 2 bases and J by 9 bases, leaving 8 bases between them. CDR1 and CDR2 (germline): SGHTA, FQGTGA. The CDR3 spells CASSLLMGEQFF. Written as DNA, the CDR3 is TGTGCCAGCAGCTTATTGATGGGTGAGCAGTTCTTC.

The chain is built from TRBV12-3 or TRBV12-4 and TRBJ1-2; D is unclear. This CDR3 spans 13 amino acids. V gave up 1 base and J gave up 2 bases, with 5 bases separating them. The DNA of the CDR3 is TGTGCCAGCAGTTTAGTGGGGAACTATGGCTACACCTTC. It specifies CASSLVGNYGYTF.

The V gene is TRBV9, the J gene TRBJ2-7; D possibly corresponds to TRBD2 (6 bases). Per the germline V gene, CDR1 is SGDLS and CDR2 is YYNGEE. CDR3 size: 15 residues. Between the trimmed V and J ends, which lost 0 bases and 3 bases, there was a span of 13 bases. DNA for the CDR3: TGTGCCAGCAGCGTAGGTGGGACTTCTATCTACGAGCAGTACTTC. This encodes CASSVGGTSIYEQYF.